Described below is a single T cell receptor beta chain sequence and its context. This entry comes from a study of blood T cell repertoires in COVID-19. Study-wide background: The analysed material was cDNA or gDNA that came from T cells, B-cell-depleted T cells, or PBMCs.

V was cut by 5 bases and J by 3 bases, with 17 bases left in between. The germline V gene has CDR1 MDHEN and CDR2 SYDVKM. The CDR3 extends over 15 amino acids. In the original processing: Reference gene primer amplification in the assay estimated nucleated cell counts. TCRdb's table, derived via immunoSEQ multiplex PCR, lists solely in-frame clones and lacks some. Clone size and V and J calls were adopted from that table, with D and trimming inferred from the DNA. The table lists 63,000 or so clones, approximately 78% of them singletons, with around 9.2% in the top ten. The clonotype was recovered from a human donor in a cohort sampled during active COVID-19. The specimen was peripheral blood. The chain couples TRBV28 to TRBJ2-7; possible D gene TRBD1, 7 bases. This CDR3 is CASSTGAAGGYEQYF. The CDR3 bases are TGTGCCAGCAGTACAGGGGCAGCGGGTGGCTACGAGCAGTACTTC.